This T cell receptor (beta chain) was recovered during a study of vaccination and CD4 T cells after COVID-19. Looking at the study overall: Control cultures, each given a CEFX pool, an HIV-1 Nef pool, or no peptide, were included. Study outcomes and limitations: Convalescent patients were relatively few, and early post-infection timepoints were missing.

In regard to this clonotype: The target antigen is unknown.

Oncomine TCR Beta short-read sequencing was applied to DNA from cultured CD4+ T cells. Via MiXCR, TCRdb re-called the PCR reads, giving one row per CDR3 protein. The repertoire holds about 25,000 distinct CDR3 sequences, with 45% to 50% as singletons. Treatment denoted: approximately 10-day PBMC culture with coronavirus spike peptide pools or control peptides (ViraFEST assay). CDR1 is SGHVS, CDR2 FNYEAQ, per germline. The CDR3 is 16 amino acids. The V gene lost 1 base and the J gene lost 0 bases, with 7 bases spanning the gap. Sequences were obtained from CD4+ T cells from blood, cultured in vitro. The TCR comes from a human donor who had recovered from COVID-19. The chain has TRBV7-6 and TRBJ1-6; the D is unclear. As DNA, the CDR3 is TGTGCCAGCAGCTTAGTGTCCGTCTCCTATAATTCACCCCTCCACTTT. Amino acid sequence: CASSLVSVSYNSPLHF. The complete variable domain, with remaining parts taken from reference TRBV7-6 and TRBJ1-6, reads GAGVSQSPRYKVTKRGQDVALRCDPISGHVSLYWYRQALGQGPEFLTYFNYEAQQDKSGLPNDRFSAERPEGSISTLTIQRTEQRDSAMYRCASSLVSVSYNSPLHFGNGTRLTVT.